A selection of T cell receptor beta chains follows, all from one sample in a study of vaccination and CD4 T cells after COVID-19. TCRdb used MiXCR to reprocess the PCR reads, holding one entry per CDR3 protein. The sample has more than 10,000 distinct CDR3 sequences; around 67% are singletons. These TCRs are of unknown antigen specificity. Input material: CD4+ T cells from blood, cultured in vitro. The receptors were sampled from a human donor who had recovered from COVID-19. CDR3s include the opening cysteine and the closing phenylalanine or tryptophan. Each record gives: V gene, J gene, CDR3 protein.

>TRBV7-2|TRBJ1-6
CASSPGPVGGSPLHF
>TRBV7-6|TRBJ2-5
CASSSFFSGGGQETQYF
>TRBV6-5|TRBJ1-1
CASSSQRQQAFF
>TRBV20-1|TRBJ1-5
CSAERARGGNQPQHF
>TRBV12-3/TRBV12-4|TRBJ2-7
CASTLPPDDRDSYEQYF
>TRBV20-1|TRBJ2-3
CSVTNLSGGDTQYF
>TRBV15|TRBJ1-2
CATSRDRMGGYGYTF
>TRBV21-1|TRBJ2-1
CASRAGTSGVDEQFF
>TRBV5-1|TRBJ2-2
CASSLDRLTGELFF
>TRBV6-1|TRBJ1-1
CASRRISGQMNTEAFF
>TRBV12-3/TRBV12-4|TRBJ1-3
CASFQNGGSSGNTIYF
>TRBV2|TRBJ1-2
CASSGERALYGYTF
>TRBV5-1|TRBJ1-1
CASSIGRSANGRNTEAFF
>TRBV7-8|TRBJ1-6
CASSLGVQASPLHF
>TRBV12-3/TRBV12-4|TRBJ2-7
CASSFQGGARVEQYF
>TRBV7-8|TRBJ1-1
CASSLREGHTEAFF
>TRBV24-1|TRBJ2-3
CATSGAKGGSPDTQYF
>TRBV19|TRBJ2-5
CASSNTGGGETQYF
>TRBV5-3|TRBJ1-2
CASSLEWGSGYTF
>TRBV7-3|TRBJ2-5
CASSSGLAGQETQYF
>TRBV7-8|TRBJ1-1
CASSRGTTEAFF
>TRBV20-1|TRBJ1-4
CSAREDSYPEKLFF
>TRBV7-6|TRBJ1-3
CASSIDTGNTIYF
>TRBV15|TRBJ1-1
CATSRLWDRGSNTEAFF
>TRBV6-1|TRBJ1-5
CASRVGQGSWQPQHF